These T cell receptor beta chains were read from a single sample in a study of blood T cell repertoires in COVID-19. Sequenced by immunoSEQ multiplex PCR; TCRdb stores in-frame clones only, minus some. The table includes about 150,000 clones, more than 65% detected once. The sample taken for sequencing was peripheral blood. The receptors here all came from a woman between 50 and 59 years old in a cohort sampled during active or convalescent COVID-19. Each CDR3 is given with its conserved first and last residue. The D gene is left open where the match is weak.

v_gene: TRBV10-3; d_gene: -; j_gene: TRBJ2-2; CDR3aa: CAIRRLVPGELFF
v_gene: TRBV5-1; d_gene: TRBD1; j_gene: TRBJ2-3; CDR3aa: CASSDGPPGQGGTDTQYF
v_gene: TRBV15; d_gene: TRBD2; j_gene: TRBJ2-3; CDR3aa: CATSTKLADTDTQYF
v_gene: TRBV3-1/TRBV3-2; d_gene: -; j_gene: TRBJ1-5; CDR3aa: CASSPTGPGGNQPQHF
v_gene: TRBV29-1; d_gene: TRBD2; j_gene: TRBJ2-7; CDR3aa: CSVRLAGAYEQYF
v_gene: TRBV4-1; d_gene: -; j_gene: TRBJ2-3; CDR3aa: CASSQDRGAPSTDTQYF
v_gene: TRBV7-9; d_gene: -; j_gene: TRBJ1-4; CDR3aa: CASSRGGSTNEKLFF
v_gene: TRBV5-4; d_gene: TRBD1; j_gene: TRBJ2-3; CDR3aa: CASSLGQGEIGPDTQYF
v_gene: TRBV5-1; d_gene: -; j_gene: TRBJ1-1; CDR3aa: CASSLTGAEAFF
v_gene: TRBV2; d_gene: TRBD1; j_gene: TRBJ1-5; CDR3aa: CASSRDRGNQPQHF
v_gene: TRBV6-2/TRBV6-3; d_gene: TRBD2; j_gene: TRBJ2-5; CDR3aa: CASSYSRGGVQETQYF
v_gene: TRBV7-9; d_gene: -; j_gene: TRBJ1-2; CDR3aa: CASSLDGVRQGKGYTF
v_gene: TRBV6-1; d_gene: TRBD1; j_gene: TRBJ1-6; CDR3aa: CASSERSGQGASPLHF
v_gene: TRBV7-9; d_gene: -; j_gene: TRBJ2-5; CDR3aa: CASSMGVQETQYF
v_gene: TRBV9; d_gene: TRBD1; j_gene: TRBJ1-4; CDR3aa: CASSPVPGQGKLFF
v_gene: TRBV3-1/TRBV3-2; d_gene: -; j_gene: TRBJ2-5; CDR3aa: CASSRSDRLNMETQYF
v_gene: TRBV4-1; d_gene: -; j_gene: TRBJ1-3; CDR3aa: CASSQGHSGNTIYF
v_gene: TRBV4-2; d_gene: -; j_gene: TRBJ2-1; CDR3aa: CASSQEATSSSINEQFF